This is a list of T cell receptor beta chains from one sample in a study of T cell responses to AZD1222 COVID-19 vaccine. The protocol was immunoSEQ multiplex PCR, while the TCRdb copy is restricted to in-frame clones and leaves out a portion. The data contain roughly 120,000 clones, about 94% of them singletons. The sample was peripheral blood, taken on day 0 of AZD1222 vaccination. Receptors were obtained from an adult in good health. The CDR3 runs from the conserved cysteine through the conserved F or W. Fields, in order: J gene, V gene, CDR3 length, clone size, D gene, CDR3 protein, CDR3 DNA. D genes are given only for firm matches. Size is stated for part of the rows, as once, few or many counts, or as a class when the clone is expanded.

j_gene: TRBJ1-5; v_gene: TRBV5-1; len: 14; abundance: .; d_gene: .; CDR3aa: CASSLEGEGQPQHF; CDR3nt: TGCGCCAGCAGCTTGGAGGGGGAGGGGCAGCCCCAGCATTTT
j_gene: TRBJ1-1; v_gene: TRBV12-3/TRBV12-4; len: 13; abundance: .; d_gene: .; CDR3aa: CASSLGGIAEAFF; CDR3nt: TGTGCCAGCAGTTTAGGGGGGATAGCTGAAGCTTTCTTT
j_gene: TRBJ2-7; v_gene: TRBV7-2; len: 15; abundance: once; d_gene: TRBD2; CDR3aa: CASSLGSGSSYEQYF; CDR3nt: TGTGCCAGCAGCTTAGGGAGCGGGAGCTCCTACGAGCAGTACTTC
j_gene: TRBJ2-3; v_gene: TRBV10-1; len: 16; abundance: .; d_gene: .; CDR3aa: CASSALGSGRADTQYF; CDR3nt: TGCGCCAGCAGCGCACTCGGAAGCGGTCGGGCAGATACGCAGTATTTT
j_gene: TRBJ2-7; v_gene: TRBV4-3; len: 13; abundance: .; d_gene: TRBD1; CDR3aa: CASSQSSGGWQYF; CDR3nt: TGCGCCAGCAGCCAGAGCTCAGGGGGCTGGCAGTACTTC
j_gene: TRBJ2-5; v_gene: TRBV15; len: 16; abundance: .; d_gene: TRBD1; CDR3aa: CATSRDLTGGVETQYF; CDR3nt: TGTGCCACCAGCAGAGATCTGACAGGGGGCGTTGAGACCCAGTACTTC
j_gene: TRBJ1-2; v_gene: TRBV10-3; len: 12; abundance: once; d_gene: .; CDR3aa: CAISESEGGYTF; CDR3nt: TGTGCCATCAGTGAGTCTGAGGGGGGCTACACCTTC
j_gene: TRBJ1-6; v_gene: TRBV6-5; len: 13; abundance: .; d_gene: .; CDR3aa: CASSLIWWSPLHF; CDR3nt: TGTGCCAGCAGTCTTATATGGTGGTCACCCCTCCACTTT
j_gene: TRBJ2-5; v_gene: TRBV11-2; len: 14; abundance: .; d_gene: .; CDR3aa: CASSRARYQETQYF; CDR3nt: TGTGCCAGCAGCAGGGCCCGGTACCAAGAGACCCAGTACTTC
j_gene: TRBJ1-3; v_gene: TRBV6-2/TRBV6-3; len: 15; abundance: .; d_gene: .; CDR3aa: CASSYDGSSGNTIYF; CDR3nt: TGTGCCAGCAGTTACGACGGAAGCTCTGGAAACACCATATATTTT
j_gene: TRBJ1-5; v_gene: TRBV6-1; len: 15; abundance: .; d_gene: .; CDR3aa: CASSEGNNSNQPQHF; CDR3nt: TGTGCCAGCAGTGAAGGAAATAATAGCAATCAGCCCCAGCATTTT
j_gene: TRBJ2-1; v_gene: TRBV5-4; len: 18; abundance: .; d_gene: TRBD2; CDR3aa: CASSLVPLGLAGGNEQFF; CDR3nt: TGTGCCAGCAGCTTGGTACCCCTGGGACTAGCGGGAGGAAATGAGCAGTTCTTC
j_gene: TRBJ2-2; v_gene: TRBV5-1; len: 14; abundance: .; d_gene: .; CDR3aa: CATHEGTNTGELFF; CDR3nt: TGCGCCACCCATGAGGGGACGAACACCGGGGAGCTGTTTTTT
j_gene: TRBJ1-5; v_gene: TRBV3-1/TRBV3-2; len: 15; abundance: .; d_gene: .; CDR3aa: CASSPRGGVGQPQHF; CDR3nt: TGTGCCAGCAGCCCTCGAGGGGGAGTTGGGCAGCCCCAGCATTTT
j_gene: TRBJ1-1; v_gene: TRBV9; len: 15; abundance: .; d_gene: .; CDR3aa: CASSVVNGVGTEAFF; CDR3nt: TGTGCCAGCAGCGTAGTCAACGGGGTGGGGACTGAAGCTTTCTTT
j_gene: TRBJ2-1; v_gene: TRBV2; len: 14; abundance: .; d_gene: TRBD2; CDR3aa: CASSEATTSGKQFF; CDR3nt: TGTGCCAGCAGTGAAGCTACGACTAGCGGGAAGCAGTTCTTC
j_gene: TRBJ2-7; v_gene: TRBV9; len: 16; abundance: .; d_gene: TRBD2; CDR3aa: CASSVGLAGRSYEQYF; CDR3nt: TGTGCCAGCAGCGTAGGACTAGCGGGAAGGTCCTACGAGCAGTACTTC
j_gene: TRBJ2-7; v_gene: TRBV28; len: 15; abundance: .; d_gene: .; CDR3aa: CASSHEGGSTYEQYF; CDR3nt: TGTGCCAGCAGCCACGAGGGGGGCTCGACCTACGAGCAGTACTTC
j_gene: TRBJ2-1; v_gene: TRBV5-6; len: 12; abundance: .; d_gene: .; CDR3aa: CASSSDRTSLFF; CDR3nt: TGTGCCAGCAGTAGTGACAGAACTTCGCTGTTCTTC
j_gene: TRBJ1-2; v_gene: TRBV3-1/TRBV3-2; len: 13; abundance: .; d_gene: .; CDR3aa: CASGGPANYGYTF; CDR3nt: TGTGCCAGCGGGGGTCCAGCTAACTATGGCTACACCTTC
j_gene: TRBJ2-1; v_gene: TRBV7-9; len: 14; abundance: .; d_gene: .; CDR3aa: CASSPSRGWNEQFF; CDR3nt: TGTGCCAGCAGCCCTAGTCGGGGGTGGAATGAGCAGTTCTTC
j_gene: TRBJ2-7; v_gene: TRBV7-2; len: 14; abundance: .; d_gene: TRBD1; CDR3aa: CASSLGTGSYEQYF; CDR3nt: TGTGCCAGCAGCTTGGGGACAGGTTCCTACGAGCAGTACTTC
j_gene: TRBJ2-7; v_gene: TRBV30; len: 10; abundance: once; d_gene: .; CDR3aa: CAWGSYEQYF; CDR3nt: TGTGCCTGGGGCAGCTACGAGCAGTACTTC
j_gene: TRBJ2-3; v_gene: TRBV18; len: 15; abundance: once; d_gene: .; CDR3aa: CASSPGAASTDTQYF; CDR3nt: TGTGCCAGCTCACCAGGGGCGGCTAGCACAGATACGCAGTATTTT
j_gene: TRBJ2-7; v_gene: TRBV6-6; len: 16; abundance: .; d_gene: TRBD2; CDR3aa: CASSSQSGGAKDEQYF; CDR3nt: TGTGCCAGCAGTTCCCAAAGCGGGGGGGCGAAAGACGAGCAGTACTTC
j_gene: TRBJ1-2; v_gene: TRBV2; len: 15; abundance: .; d_gene: .; CDR3aa: CATLPEGGGLSGYTF; CDR3nt: TGTGCCACCCTCCCCGAAGGTGGGGGGCTAAGCGGCTACACCTTC
j_gene: TRBJ1-5; v_gene: TRBV30; len: 16; abundance: .; d_gene: .; CDR3aa: CACPSGGDVGNQPQHF; CDR3nt: TGTGCCTGCCCCTCTGGGGGGGACGTTGGCAATCAGCCCCAGCATTTT
j_gene: TRBJ2-1; v_gene: TRBV27; len: 15; abundance: .; d_gene: TRBD2; CDR3aa: CASSYSGDPYNEQFF; CDR3nt: TGTGCCAGCAGCTACAGCGGGGACCCCTACAATGAGCAGTTCTTC
j_gene: TRBJ2-2; v_gene: TRBV9; len: 13; abundance: .; d_gene: .; CDR3aa: CASSVRPTGELFF; CDR3nt: TGTGCCAGCAGCGTCAGACCCACCGGGGAGCTGTTTTTT